These 2 T cell receptor beta chains were sequenced from one sample in a study of CD8 T cells in Susac syndrome. Reverse transcription of about 0.45 to 1 ug RNA was carried out with random hexamers. TCRdb reanalysed the immunoSEQ multiplex PCR reads using MiXCR and keeps one entry per CDR3 protein. The data contain a few hundred thousand distinct CDR3 sequences, 95% of them singletons. Sequencing used CD4+ T cells from PBMCs. These receptors all come from a human donor with multiple sclerosis.

The chain combines TRBV20-1 with TRBJ1-6; D call uncertain. The CDR3 runs 16 residues. V lost 0 bases and J 4 bases, leaving 13 bases between the germline ends. CDR1 DFQATT and CDR2 SNEGSKA come from the germline V gene (reference sequence). The CDR3 protein is CSARDEDGEYNSPLHF. CDR3 nucleotides: TGCAGTGCTAGAGATGAAGACGGAGAGTATAATTCACCCCTCCACTTT.

This chain connects TRBV30 to TRBJ2-4; 11 nucleotides line up with TRBD1. With 3 bases clipped from V and 0 bases from J, the junction kept 4 bases outside the gene matches. The CDR3 runs 16 residues. CDR1 GTSNPN and CDR2 SVGIG come from the germline V gene (reference sequence). The CDR3 region has the DNA TGTGCCTGGAGGGGGACAGGGGGTAGAGCCAAAAACATTCAGTACTTC. Translation: CAWRGTGGRAKNIQYF.